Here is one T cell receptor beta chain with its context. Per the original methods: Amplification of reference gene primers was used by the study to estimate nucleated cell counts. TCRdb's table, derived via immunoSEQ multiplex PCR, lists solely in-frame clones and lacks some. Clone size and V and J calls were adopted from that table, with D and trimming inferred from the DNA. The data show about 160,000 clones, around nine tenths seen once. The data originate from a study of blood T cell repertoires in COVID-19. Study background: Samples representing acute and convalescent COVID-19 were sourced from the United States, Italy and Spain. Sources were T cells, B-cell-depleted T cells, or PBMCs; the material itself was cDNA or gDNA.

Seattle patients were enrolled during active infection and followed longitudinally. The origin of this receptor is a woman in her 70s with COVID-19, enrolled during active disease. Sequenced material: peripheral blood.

The CDR3 DNA follows: TGTGCCAGCAGTCCCCTAGCGTTTTTGAACACCGGGGAGCTGTTTTTT. This codes for CASSPLAFLNTGELFF. V usage is TRBV19 and J usage is TRBJ2-2; a possible D gene is TRBD2 (6 bases). CDR3 length: 16 residues. The V end lost 9 bases, the J end lost 1 base, and 18 bases lay between the germline ends. Germline CDR1 and CDR2: LNHDA and SQIVND (reference sequence).